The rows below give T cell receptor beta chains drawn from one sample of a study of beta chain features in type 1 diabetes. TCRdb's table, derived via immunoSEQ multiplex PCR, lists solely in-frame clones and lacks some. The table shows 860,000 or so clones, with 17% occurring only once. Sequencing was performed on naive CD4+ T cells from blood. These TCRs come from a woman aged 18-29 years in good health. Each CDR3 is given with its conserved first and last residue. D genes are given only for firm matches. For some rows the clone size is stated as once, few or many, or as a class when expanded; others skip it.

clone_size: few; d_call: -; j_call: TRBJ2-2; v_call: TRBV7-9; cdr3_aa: CASRSSQGRRELFF; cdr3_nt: TGTGCCAGCAGATCTTCACAGGGTCGGAGGGAGCTGTTTTTT
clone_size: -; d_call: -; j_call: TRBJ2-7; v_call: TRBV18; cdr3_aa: CASSTGTLGSYEQYF; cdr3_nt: TGTGCCAGCTCAACGGGGACTCTTGGCTCCTACGAGCAGTACTTC
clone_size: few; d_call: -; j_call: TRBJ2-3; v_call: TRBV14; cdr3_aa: CASSQAPVRPTDTQYF; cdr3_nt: TGTGCCAGCAGCCAAGCTCCGGTTAGACCCACAGATACGCAGTATTTT
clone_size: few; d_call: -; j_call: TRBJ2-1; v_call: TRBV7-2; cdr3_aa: CASSLGSARTNEQFF; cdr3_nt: TGTGCCAGCAGCTTAGGTTCCGCTAGGACGAATGAGCAGTTCTTC
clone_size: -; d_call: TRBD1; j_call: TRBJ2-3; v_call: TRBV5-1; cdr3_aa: CASSPDGTGGWDTQYF; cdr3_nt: TGCGCCAGCAGCCCCGATGGGACAGGGGGATGGGATACGCAGTATTTT
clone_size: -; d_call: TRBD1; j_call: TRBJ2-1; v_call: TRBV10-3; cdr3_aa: CAIRPQGASSYNEQFF; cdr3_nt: TGTGCCATCAGGCCTCAGGGGGCGAGCTCCTACAATGAGCAGTTCTTC
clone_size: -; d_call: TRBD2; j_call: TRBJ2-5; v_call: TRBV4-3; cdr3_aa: CASSPNVAGGGETQYF; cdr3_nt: TGCGCCAGCAGCCCCAATGTAGCGGGAGGAGGGGAGACCCAGTACTTC
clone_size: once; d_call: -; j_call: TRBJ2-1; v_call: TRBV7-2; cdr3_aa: CASSPMQGGYNEQFF; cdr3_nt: TGTGCCAGCAGCCCAATGCAGGGAGGCTACAATGAGCAGTTCTTC
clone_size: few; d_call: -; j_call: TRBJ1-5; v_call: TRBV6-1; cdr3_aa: CASSGDTGHRNQPQHF; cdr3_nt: TGTGCCAGCAGTGGAGACACCGGGCACCGAAATCAGCCCCAGCATTTT
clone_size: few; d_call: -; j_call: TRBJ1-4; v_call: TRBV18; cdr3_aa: CASSPGLVGREKLFF; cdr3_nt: TGTGCCAGCTCACCCGGACTTGTTGGTAGGGAAAAACTGTTTTTT
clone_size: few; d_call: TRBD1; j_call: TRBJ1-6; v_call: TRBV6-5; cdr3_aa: CASKLDRVASPLHF; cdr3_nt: TGTGCCAGCAAGTTAGACAGGGTCGCTTCACCCCTCCACTTT
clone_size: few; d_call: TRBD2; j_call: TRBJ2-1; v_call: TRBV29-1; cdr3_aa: CSAGLAVYNEQFF; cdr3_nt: TGCAGCGCCGGACTAGCGGTCTACAATGAGCAGTTCTTC
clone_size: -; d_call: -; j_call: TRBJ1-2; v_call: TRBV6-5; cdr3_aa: CATREWTADGYTF; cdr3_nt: TGTGCCACCCGAGAATGGACCGCCGATGGCTACACCTTC
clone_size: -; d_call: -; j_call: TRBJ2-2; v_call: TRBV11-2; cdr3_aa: CASSSLGIRDTYTGELFF; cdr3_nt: TGTGCCAGCAGCTCGTTAGGGATCCGGGACACCTACACCGGGGAGCTGTTTTTT
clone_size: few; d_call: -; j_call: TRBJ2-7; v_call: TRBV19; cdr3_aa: CASSIVKGALYEQYF; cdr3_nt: TGTGCCAGTAGTATAGTTAAAGGGGCCCTCTACGAGCAGTACTTC
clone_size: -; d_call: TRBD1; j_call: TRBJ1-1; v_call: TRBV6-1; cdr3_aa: CASTRTGTGTEAFF; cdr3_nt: TGTGCCAGCACACGGACGGGGACAGGGACTGAAGCTTTCTTT
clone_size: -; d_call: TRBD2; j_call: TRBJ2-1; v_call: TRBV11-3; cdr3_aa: CASSLGLAGGHEQFF; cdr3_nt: TGTGCCAGCAGCTTGGGACTAGCGGGAGGACATGAGCAGTTCTTC
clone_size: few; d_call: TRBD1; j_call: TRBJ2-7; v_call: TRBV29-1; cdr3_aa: CSVEAWTGAYEQYF; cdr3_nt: TGCAGCGTTGAAGCATGGACAGGTGCCTACGAGCAGTACTTC
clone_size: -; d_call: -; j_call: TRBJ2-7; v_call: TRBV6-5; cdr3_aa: CARRKSGSSYEQYF; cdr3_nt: TGTGCCAGGCGAAAAAGCGGAAGCTCCTACGAGCAGTACTTC
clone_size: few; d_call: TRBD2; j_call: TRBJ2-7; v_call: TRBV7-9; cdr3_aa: CASGLAGGYEQYF; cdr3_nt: TGTGCCAGCGGTTTAGCGGGAGGCTACGAGCAGTACTTC
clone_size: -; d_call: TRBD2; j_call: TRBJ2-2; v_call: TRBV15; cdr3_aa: CATSLTSGTVYTGELFF; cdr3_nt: TGTGCCACCAGCTTGACTAGCGGGACCGTTTACACCGGGGAGCTGTTTTTT
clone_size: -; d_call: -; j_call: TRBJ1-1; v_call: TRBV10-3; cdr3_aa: CAISLRNTEAFF; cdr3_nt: TGTGCCATCAGTCTTAGGAACACTGAAGCTTTCTTT
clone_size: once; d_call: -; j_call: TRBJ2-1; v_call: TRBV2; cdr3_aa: CASRPTRGSYNEQFF; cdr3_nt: TGTGCCAGCAGGCCGACCAGGGGCTCCTACAATGAGCAGTTCTTC
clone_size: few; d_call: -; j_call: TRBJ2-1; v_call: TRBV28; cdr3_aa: CASSDIRSPLNEQFF; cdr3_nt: TGTGCCAGCTCTGACATTAGATCCCCACTCAATGAGCAGTTCTTC
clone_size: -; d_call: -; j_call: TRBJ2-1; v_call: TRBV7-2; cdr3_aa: CASSLERWDEQFF; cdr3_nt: TGTGCCAGCAGCTTGGAGAGATGGGATGAGCAGTTCTTC
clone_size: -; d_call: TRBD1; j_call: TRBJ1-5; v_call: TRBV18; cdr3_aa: CASSLNRGPGQPQHF; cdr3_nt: TGTGCCAGCTCACTAAACAGGGGGCCAGGGCAGCCCCAGCATTTT
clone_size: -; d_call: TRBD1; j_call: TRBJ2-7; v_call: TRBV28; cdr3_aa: CASSYTLFGQGYSYEQYF; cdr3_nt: TGTGCCAGCAGTTACACCCTCTTTGGACAGGGATACTCCTACGAGCAGTACTTC
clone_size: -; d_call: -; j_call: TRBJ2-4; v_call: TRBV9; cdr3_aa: CASSARQDLAKNIQYF; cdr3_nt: TGTGCCAGCAGCGCGAGACAGGACTTAGCCAAAAACATTCAGTACTTC
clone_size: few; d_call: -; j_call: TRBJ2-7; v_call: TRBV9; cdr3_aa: CASSVRPEGEQYF; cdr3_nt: TGTGCCAGCAGCGTTCGGCCTGAGGGCGAGCAGTACTTC
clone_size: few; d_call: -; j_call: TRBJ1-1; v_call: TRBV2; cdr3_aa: CASSGDNTEAFF; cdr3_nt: TGTGCCAGCAGTGGAGATAACACTGAAGCTTTCTTT
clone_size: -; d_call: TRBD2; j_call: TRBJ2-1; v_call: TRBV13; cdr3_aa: CASSFSLLAGGSYNEQFF; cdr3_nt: TGTGCCAGCAGCTTTAGTTTGCTAGCGGGAGGTTCCTACAATGAGCAGTTCTTC
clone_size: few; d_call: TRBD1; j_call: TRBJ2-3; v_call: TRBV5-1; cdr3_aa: CASSVTGSTTDTQYF; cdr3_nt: TGCGCCAGCAGCGTGACAGGGAGTACCACAGATACGCAGTATTTT
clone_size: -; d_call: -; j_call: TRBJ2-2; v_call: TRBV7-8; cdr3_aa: CASSSGSTNTGELFF; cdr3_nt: TGTGCCAGCAGCTCCGGGTCGACAAACACCGGGGAGCTGTTTTTT
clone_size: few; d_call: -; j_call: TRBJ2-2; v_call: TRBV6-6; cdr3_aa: CASSYSGLPSTGELFF; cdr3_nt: TGTGCCAGCAGTTACTCCGGACTACCCTCCACCGGGGAGCTGTTTTTT
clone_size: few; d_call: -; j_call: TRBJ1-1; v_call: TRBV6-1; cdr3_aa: CASSEGINTEAFF; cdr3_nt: TGTGCCAGCAGTGAAGGAATAAACACTGAAGCTTTCTTT
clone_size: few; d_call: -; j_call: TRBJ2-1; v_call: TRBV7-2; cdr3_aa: CASSLVWAYGRNEQFF; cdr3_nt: TGTGCCAGCAGCTTAGTTTGGGCATACGGGCGAAATGAGCAGTTCTTC
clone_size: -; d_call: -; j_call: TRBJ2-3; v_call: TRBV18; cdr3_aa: CASSLSGTDTQYF; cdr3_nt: TGTGCCAGCTCACTATCCGGGACAGATACGCAGTATTTT
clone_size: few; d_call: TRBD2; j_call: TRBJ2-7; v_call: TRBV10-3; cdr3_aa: CAISESGGRVVF; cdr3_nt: TGTGCCATCAGTGAGTCGGGAGGGCGAGTGGTCTTC
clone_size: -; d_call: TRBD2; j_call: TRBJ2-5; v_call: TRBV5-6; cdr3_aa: CASSLMGGQETQYF; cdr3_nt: TGTGCCAGCAGCTTGATGGGGGGGCAAGAGACCCAGTACTTC
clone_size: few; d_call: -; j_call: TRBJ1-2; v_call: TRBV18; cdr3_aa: CASSPNGLANYGYTF; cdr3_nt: TGTGCCAGCTCACCAAACGGGTTAGCTAACTATGGCTACACCTTC
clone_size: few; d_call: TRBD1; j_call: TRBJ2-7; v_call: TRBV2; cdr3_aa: CASMPGQQYEQYF; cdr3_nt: TGTGCCAGCATGCCGGGACAGCAATACGAGCAGTACTTC
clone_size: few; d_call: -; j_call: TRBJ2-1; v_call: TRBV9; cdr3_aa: CASSVYVGGQTYNEQFF; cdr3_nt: TGTGCCAGCAGCGTATATGTCGGGGGACAGACATACAATGAGCAGTTCTTC
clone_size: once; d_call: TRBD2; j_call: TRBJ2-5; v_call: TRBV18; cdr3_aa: CASSLTAGGGGETQYF; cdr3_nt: TGTGCCAGCTCCCTCACAGCGGGAGGAGGGGGAGAGACCCAGTACTTC
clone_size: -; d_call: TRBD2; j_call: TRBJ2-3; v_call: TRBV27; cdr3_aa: CASSWALAGDTQYF; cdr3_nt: TGTGCCAGCAGTTGGGCACTAGCGGGAGATACGCAGTATTTT